This TCR beta chain is from a study of blood T cells in healthy people across ages (dated by TCRdb to the mid-2010s). In the study overall: Template switching captured roughly one uniquely barcoded TCR beta cDNA molecule per two T cells in model experiments. Age-related changes in TCR beta repertoire diversity were measured in the study by deep sequencing normalized with unique cDNA molecular identifiers. The donors were split into four age groups: young (average 16 years), middle-aged (about 40), aged (approximately 59) and long-lived (roughly 88). To avoid experimental bias, donors of different ages were randomly spread across the sequencing lanes. For two donors (one aged 18 to 30 and one aged 80 or older), the study analyzed two additional independent replicas of 1 million unique cDNA reads from the same blood draw.

The germline V gene provides CDR1 SQVTM and CDR2 ANQGSEA. The CDR3 sequence holds 16 residues, the cysteine and phenylalanine included. The CDR3 DNA has 48 bases and is translated from base 1. V loses 3 bases at its end and J loses 2 bases; junction bases beyond the gene matches: 12. As to this clonotype: There is no known antigen for this receptor. No quality values exist for individual bases; no much larger clone is one base distant.

Libraries were made using 5' RACE. The instrument given in TCRdb is Illumina HiSeq 2500. The second PCR ran for roughly 7 to 12 cycles and used a J-beta primer mix along with a sample-barcoded 5' primer. Each TCR beta cDNA molecule received a unique molecular identifier from a template-switch 5' adaptor carrying 12 random nucleotides. At least 3 million CDR3-containing paired-end reads were obtained from each sample. First-strand cDNA synthesis was performed from all RNA using the Mint cDNA synthesis kit, with priming by a TRBC-specific oligonucleotide. After uracil-DNA glycosylase treatment, a first 18-cycle PCR used universal primers M1SS and BC2_uni_R on all cDNA. Under the source paper's analysis protocol: Normalization of each sample was performed by random selection of 1 million high-quality reads, each carrying a distinct molecular identifier. Reads with shared molecular identifiers were discarded instead of being binned into consensus sequences. MiTCR, set to a Q25 quality threshold and the strictest error-elimination algorithm, was used for CDR3 identification, clonotype clustering and error correction. Lower-bound total TCR beta diversity was estimated with a nonparametric unseen species model using Euler transformation. TCRdb passed the public sequencing reads through fastp at Q25 and MiXCR, retaining productive beta sequences. Under each unique CDR3 protein, matching rows form one entry showing the most common genes and DNA. These V and J calls are TCRdb output, not the study's own analysis. Here the sample has roughly 860,000 distinct CDR3 sequences; roughly 60% occur a single time. 25% to 35% of the sample is in the top ten clones.

The approximately 39 donors, aged about 6 to 100 years, were systemically healthy Caucasian individuals from Russia. Each donor gave ten milliliters of peripheral blood, collected into EDTA-treated Vacutainer tubes. PBMCs were isolated by Ficoll-Paque density-gradient centrifugation, with at least 7 million obtained per sample. Total RNA, at least 6 micrograms per sample, was extracted from PBMCs with Trizol reagent. The percentages of naive CD45RAhigh/CD27high T cells were determined by flow cytometry on a PBMC aliquot from every donor. What the authors observed across the whole study: Observed TCR beta diversity correlated strongly with the percentage of naive T cells measured by flow cytometry. As age increased, observed TCR beta diversity per million T cells dropped in a roughly linear way, and a significant reduction was already evident by age 40. Estimates of total diversity based on one million sequenced T cells were considered lower bounds and underestimates. Conclusive comparison of naive and antigen-experienced compartments was prevented by the profiling of bulk unsorted PBMCs. Compared with the aged group, more naive CD4+ T cells, fewer expanded clones and increased TCR diversity were shown by the long-lived group, suggesting age selection. The CMV infection status of donors was not known, potentially confounding age-related changes in expanded clonotypes.

The chain is made from TRBV29-1 and TRBJ2-5; 7 nucleotides in the junction match TRBD2. The receptor's source is a man in his thirties or forties in good health. Material: blood. The DNA is TGCAGCGTTGACATCCGGACTAGAACACTTCAAGAGACCCAGTACTTC. Its translation reads: CSVDIRTRTLQETQYF.